This TCR beta chain was observed in a study of blood T cell repertoires in COVID-19. Study-wide context: COVID-19 samples from acute and convalescent phases originated in the United States, Italy and Spain.

The CDR3 is made up of 12 amino acids. Germline CDR1 and CDR2: SQVTM and ANQGSEA. V lost 6 bases and J lost 1, with 9 bases in between. Method: immunoSEQ multiplex PCR; TCRdb's copy keeps in-frame clones and lacks some. The sample consists of 250,000 or so clones, 85% to 90% of them appearing once. V and J are TRBV29-1 and TRBJ1-1; D not certain. Sample: PBMCs or T cells enriched from blood (not recorded which). This sequence originates from a woman aged 50 to 65 who had recovered from COVID-19. The CDR3 loop is CSVVLSNTEAFF. The DNA of the CDR3 is TGCAGCGTCGTTTTATCGAACACTGAAGCTTTCTTT.